The clone carrying this T cell receptor beta chain came up many times. Its antigen remains unidentified. The source material, RNA transcripts, was used to amplify TCR beta CDR3 regions. RT-PCR in the first round (using the HTBI primer set) targeted the TCR CDR3. Each CDR3 protein gets one entry after TCRdb re-called the multiplex PCR reads with MiXCR. The repertoire holds some 800,000 distinct CDR3 sequences, with around 39% as singletons. This sample was taken from a study of T cells in Graves' hyperthyroidism and ophthalmopathy. Study results and caveats: In the analysis, a 13 V-J model separated ophthalmopathy from stable hyperthyroidism. Blood held most thyroid clonotypes expanded above 0.001 frequency.

Hyperthyroidism had been newly diagnosed in patients aged 18 to 65, and its duration was under 2 months. Sequencing was done on a sample of blood. The sequence was collected from a man in his late teens or twenties with Graves' hyperthyroidism.

CDR3 in DNA: TGTGCCATCAATACAGGCGAGCCCTACGAGCAGTACTTC. Its translation: CAINTGEPYEQYF. This chain joins TRBV10-3 and TRBJ2-7; tentatively, D is TRBD1 (5 bases). The CDR3 runs to 13 residues. Germline V CDR1 and CDR2: ENHRY, SYGVKD. The germline V and J ends were trimmed by 7 bases and 2 bases, with 12 bases remaining between them.